This TCR beta chain derives from a study of T cell responses to AZD1222 COVID-19 vaccine. Study summary: Some second doses came at about 4 weeks and others at about 12 weeks; these were pooled.

Method: immunoSEQ multiplex PCR; TCRdb's copy keeps in-frame clones and lacks some. The sample lists 70,000 or so clones, around 86% occurring once. Material: peripheral blood, obtained on day 0 of AZD1222 vaccination. The clonotype comes from an adult in good health.

In DNA, the CDR3 is TGTGCCAGCAGCTTATGGGCGGGGGAGCTGTTTTTT. Translation gives CASSLWAGELFF. The chain links TRBV7-9 to TRBJ2-2, with D unclear. V dropped 2 bases and J dropped 8 bases, with 6 bases sitting between them. Germline lookup yields CDR1 SEHNR and CDR2 FQNEAQ (reference sequence). The CDR3 runs to 12 residues.